This T cell receptor beta chain appears in the sequencing data of a study of CD8 T cells in ankylosing spondylitis. Study-level results: A motif in TCR beta, a set of 8 or 9 highly homologous variants, appeared characteristic of ankylosing spondylitis blood. As reported, disease-linked clones showed significant enrichment in matched ankylosing spondylitis synovial fluid.

One entry per CDR3 protein, called by TCRdb with MiXCR from the 5' RACE reads. The sample lists about 440,000 distinct CDR3 sequences; roughly 17% were seen once. Of note for this clonotype: Its specificity is not known.

Germline V gene sequence: CDR1 LGHDT, CDR2 YNNKEL (reference sequence). V shed 4 bases and J shed 5 bases, with 15 bases lying between them. There are 15 residues in the CDR3. The origin of this receptor is a male donor with ankylosing spondylitis. Sequencing was done on a sample of blood, either unsorted or a sorted T cell fraction (not recorded which). The chain combines TRBV3-1 with TRBJ2-1, with D possibly being TRBD1 or TRBD2 (5 bases each). The CDR3 DNA reads TGTGCCAGCAGCCGGAACCCGGGACCAAACAATGAGCAGTTCTTC. It encodes CASSRNPGPNNEQFF.